These T cell receptor beta chains were read from a single sample in a study of beta chain features in type 1 diabetes. The data were produced by immunoSEQ multiplex PCR, yet TCRdb's version contains in-frame clones alone and is incomplete. The sample records about 160,000 clones, approximately 8.4% being singletons. Sequencing input: central memory CD4+ T cells from blood. These receptors were collected from a man aged 18 to 35 with type 1 diabetes. CDR3s include the opening cysteine and the closing phenylalanine or tryptophan.

v_gene	j_gene	CDR3aa
TRBV7-2	TRBJ2-3	CASSLAFQSDTQYF
TRBV29-1	TRBJ1-4	CSVVSQGEFF
TRBV18	TRBJ2-6	CASSPRGTSGANVLTF
TRBV11-2	TRBJ1-2	CASSFYRQGDGYTF
TRBV28	TRBJ2-7	CVTQTPSGRSNEQYF
TRBV5-5	TRBJ2-1	CASSPYRDRHNEQFF
TRBV28	TRBJ2-1	CAAGGIRGEQFF
TRBV4-1	TRBJ2-2	CASSQDGTRNSNTGELFF
TRBV7-2	TRBJ2-5	CASSFAGLGQETQYF
TRBV10-1	TRBJ2-3	CASSKSGSGADTQYF
TRBV6-5	TRBJ2-3	CASSSGLLGSTDTQYF
TRBV18	TRBJ1-3	CASSTYQGFNTIYF
TRBV9	TRBJ2-7	CASSREGGSEQYF
TRBV4-2	TRBJ2-7	CASSKASTGDYEQYF
TRBV28	TRBJ1-5	CASINLQGNQPQHF
TRBV5-1	TRBJ2-3	CASSVAGTDTQYF
TRBV6-5	TRBJ2-3	CASKGGGTDTQYF
TRBV30	TRBJ1-5	CAWSTGTGQPQHF
TRBV19	TRBJ1-5	CASSIRDFQQPQHF
TRBV28	TRBJ2-2	CASRTHPGLAGDAGELFF
TRBV7-2	TRBJ2-2	CASSLAPTVNTGELFF
TRBV30	TRBJ1-1	CAWTPGQLAWAEAFF
TRBV19	TRBJ2-7	CASSTGTSGTYEQYF
TRBV7-2	TRBJ2-3	CASSSRVVGGINTDTQYF
TRBV15	TRBJ2-5	CATSRDNPIRGETQYF
TRBV19	TRBJ1-5	CASSRTTRASSNQPQHF
TRBV6-5	TRBJ2-7	CASSYRDRGQQYF
TRBV14	TRBJ2-7	CASSQALTGTYEQYF
TRBV5-4	TRBJ1-4	CASSRTGREKLFF
TRBV2	TRBJ1-1	CASSEGRGQSAPLRGAFF
TRBV7-2	TRBJ2-3	CASSLAGGPKSDTQYF
TRBV28	TRBJ2-2	CASGHTGELFF
TRBV9	TRBJ1-2	CASSVEAGGYGYTF
TRBV15	TRBJ2-7	CATSRESGTYEQYF
TRBV27	TRBJ1-1	CASRKRQAPLLGTEAFF
TRBV5-1	TRBJ2-2	CASSGTGNTGELFF